A few counts support the clone carrying this T cell receptor (beta chain). The germline gives CDR1 SNHLY, CDR2 FYNNEI. CDR3 size: 14 residues. V lost 5 bases to trimming and J lost 5 bases; unmatched junction nucleotides: 6. MiXCR, applied by TCRdb to the RT-PCR reads, yields one record per CDR3 protein. The sample carries about 680,000 distinct CDR3 sequences, approximately 15% recorded once. The sequence came from a female donor in good health, serving as a healthy control. The specimen sequenced was memory CD4+ T cells from blood. The chain employs TRBV2 and TRBJ1-5; the match to TRBD1 covers 7 bases. This CDR3 is CASSFGQAYQPQHF. The DNA of the CDR3 is TGTGCCAGCAGTTTTGGACAGGCCTATCAGCCCCAGCATTTT.